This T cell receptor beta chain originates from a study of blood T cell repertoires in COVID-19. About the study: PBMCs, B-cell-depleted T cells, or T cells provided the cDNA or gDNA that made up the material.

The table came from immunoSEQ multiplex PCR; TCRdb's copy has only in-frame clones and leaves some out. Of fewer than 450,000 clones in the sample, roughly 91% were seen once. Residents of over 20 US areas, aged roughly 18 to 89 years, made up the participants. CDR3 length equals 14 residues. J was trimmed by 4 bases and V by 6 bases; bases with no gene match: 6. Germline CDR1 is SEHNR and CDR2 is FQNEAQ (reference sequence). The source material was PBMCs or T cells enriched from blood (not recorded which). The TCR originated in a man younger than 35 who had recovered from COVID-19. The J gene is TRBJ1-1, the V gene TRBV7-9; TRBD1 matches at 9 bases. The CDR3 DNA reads TGTGCCAGCAGAACAGACAGGGGGTCCACTGAAGCTTTCTTT. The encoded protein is CASRTDRGSTEAFF.